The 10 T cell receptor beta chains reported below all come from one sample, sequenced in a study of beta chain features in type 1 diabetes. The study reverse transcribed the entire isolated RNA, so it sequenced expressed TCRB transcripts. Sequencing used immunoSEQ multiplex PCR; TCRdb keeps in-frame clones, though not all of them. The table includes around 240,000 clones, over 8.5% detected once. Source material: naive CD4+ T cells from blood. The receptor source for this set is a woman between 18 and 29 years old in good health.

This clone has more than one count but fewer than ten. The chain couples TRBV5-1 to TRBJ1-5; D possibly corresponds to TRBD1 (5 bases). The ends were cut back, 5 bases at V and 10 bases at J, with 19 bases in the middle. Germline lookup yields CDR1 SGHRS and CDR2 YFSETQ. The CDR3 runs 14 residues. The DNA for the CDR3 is TGCGCCAGCAGGAGGGACGGAGCGGGAACTCCCCAGCATTTT. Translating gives CASRRDGAGTPQHF. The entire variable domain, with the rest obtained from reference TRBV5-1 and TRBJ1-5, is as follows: KAGVTQTPRYLIKTRGQQVTLSCSPISGHRSVSWYQQTPGQGLQFLFEYFSETQRNKGNFPGRFSGRQFSNSRSEMNVSTLELGDSALYLCASRRDGAGTPQHFGDGTRLSIL.

The CDR3 is CATSPDRNYGYTF. Here the CDR3 DNA reads TGTGCCACCAGCCCGGACAGGAACTATGGCTACACCTTC. This sequence joins TRBV15 and TRBJ1-2, with 7 bases that match TRBD1. J lost 2 bases, V lost 5 bases, and 2 bases had no gene match. The germline CDR1 and CDR2 sequences are LNHNV and YYDKDF (reference sequence). The CDR3 runs 13 residues.

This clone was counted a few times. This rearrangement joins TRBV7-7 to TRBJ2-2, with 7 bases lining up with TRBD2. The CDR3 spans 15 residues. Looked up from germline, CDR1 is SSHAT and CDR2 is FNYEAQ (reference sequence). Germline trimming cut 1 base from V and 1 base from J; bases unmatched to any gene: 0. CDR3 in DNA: TGTGCCAGCAGCTTAGTAGCGGGGAACACCGGGGAGCTGTTTTTT. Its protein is CASSLVAGNTGELFF.

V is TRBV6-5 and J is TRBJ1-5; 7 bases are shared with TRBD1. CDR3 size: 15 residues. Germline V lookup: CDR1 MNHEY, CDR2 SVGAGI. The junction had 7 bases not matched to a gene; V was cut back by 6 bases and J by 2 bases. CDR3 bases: TGTGCCAGCAGGGGAACAGGGGAAGGCAATCAGCCCCAGCATTTT. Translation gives CASRGTGEGNQPQHF.

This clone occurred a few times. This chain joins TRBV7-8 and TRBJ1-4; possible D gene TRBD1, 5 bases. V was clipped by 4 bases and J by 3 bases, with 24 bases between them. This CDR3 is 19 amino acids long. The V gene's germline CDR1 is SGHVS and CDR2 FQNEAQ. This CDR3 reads CASSSRGGVELRANEKLFF. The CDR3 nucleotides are TGTGCCAGCAGCTCGCGGGGGGGAGTAGAGTTGCGTGCTAATGAAAAACTGTTTTTT. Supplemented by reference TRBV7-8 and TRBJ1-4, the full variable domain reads GAGVSQSPRYKVAKRGQDVALRCDPISGHVSLFWYQQALGQGPEFLTYFQNEAQLDKSGLPSDRFFAERPEGSVSTLKIQRTQQEDSAVYLCASSSRGGVELRANEKLFFGSGTQLSVL.

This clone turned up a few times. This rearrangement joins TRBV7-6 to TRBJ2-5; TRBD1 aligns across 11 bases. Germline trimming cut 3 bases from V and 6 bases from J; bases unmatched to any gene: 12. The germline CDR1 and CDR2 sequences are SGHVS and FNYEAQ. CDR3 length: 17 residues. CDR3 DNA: TGTGCCAGCAGCTTCGATTTGAGGGACAGGGGGTACAAGACCCAGTACTTC. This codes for CASSFDLRDRGYKTQYF.

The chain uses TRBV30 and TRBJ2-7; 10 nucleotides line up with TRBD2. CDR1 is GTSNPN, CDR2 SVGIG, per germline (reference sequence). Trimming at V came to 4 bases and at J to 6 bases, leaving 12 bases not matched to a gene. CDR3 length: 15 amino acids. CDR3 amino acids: CAWKVLAGRLSEQYF. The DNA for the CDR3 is TGTGCCTGGAAGGTACTAGCGGGGCGACTCTCCGAGCAGTACTTC. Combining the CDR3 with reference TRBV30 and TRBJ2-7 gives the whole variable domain SQTIHQWPATLVQPVGSPLSLECTVEGTSNPNLYWYRQAAGRGLQLLFYSVGIGQISSEVPQNLSASRPQDRQFILSSKKLLLSDSGFYLCAWKVLAGRLSEQYFGPGTRLTVT.

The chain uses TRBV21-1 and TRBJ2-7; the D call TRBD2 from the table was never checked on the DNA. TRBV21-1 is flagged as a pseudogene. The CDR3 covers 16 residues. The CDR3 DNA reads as TGTGCCAGCAGCAAGCTAGGGAGTTGTAGCACCTACGAGCAGTACTTC. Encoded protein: CASSKLGSCSTYEQYF.

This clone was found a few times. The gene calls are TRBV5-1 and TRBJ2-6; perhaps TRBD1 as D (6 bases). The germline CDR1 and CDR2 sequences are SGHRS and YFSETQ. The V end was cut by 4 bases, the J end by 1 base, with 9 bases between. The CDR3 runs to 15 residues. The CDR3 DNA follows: TGCGCCAGCAGCACTCAGGGGTCTGGGGCCAACGTCCTGACTTTC. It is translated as CASSTQGSGANVLTF.

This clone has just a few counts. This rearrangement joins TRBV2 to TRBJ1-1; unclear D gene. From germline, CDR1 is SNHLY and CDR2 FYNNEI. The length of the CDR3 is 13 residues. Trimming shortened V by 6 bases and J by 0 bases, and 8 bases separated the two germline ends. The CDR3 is CASRLTVNTEAFF. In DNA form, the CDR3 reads TGTGCCAGCAGACTTACGGTGAACACTGAAGCTTTCTTT.